This TCR beta chain was recorded in a study of identical twins. There are 13 residues in the CDR3. CDR1 is SEHNR and CDR2 is FQNEAQ in the germline V gene (reference sequence). Deletions cut 4 bases from V and 4 bases from J, with 7 bases between. TCRdb fed the 5' RACE reads into MiXCR, producing one record per CDR3 protein. The table shows a few hundred thousand distinct CDR3 sequences, with about 8.3% occurring only once. These sequences were also reported in another study, on yellow fever vaccine responses in identical twins.

V is TRBV7-9 and J is TRBJ1-4; the D is unclear. Sequencing was carried out using CD8+ T cells sorted from blood. The receptor comes from a woman aged 18-35 years in good health. This CDR3 reads CASSSPFNEKLFF. CDR3 DNA: TGTGCCAGCAGCTCACCGTTTAATGAAAAACTGTTTTTT.